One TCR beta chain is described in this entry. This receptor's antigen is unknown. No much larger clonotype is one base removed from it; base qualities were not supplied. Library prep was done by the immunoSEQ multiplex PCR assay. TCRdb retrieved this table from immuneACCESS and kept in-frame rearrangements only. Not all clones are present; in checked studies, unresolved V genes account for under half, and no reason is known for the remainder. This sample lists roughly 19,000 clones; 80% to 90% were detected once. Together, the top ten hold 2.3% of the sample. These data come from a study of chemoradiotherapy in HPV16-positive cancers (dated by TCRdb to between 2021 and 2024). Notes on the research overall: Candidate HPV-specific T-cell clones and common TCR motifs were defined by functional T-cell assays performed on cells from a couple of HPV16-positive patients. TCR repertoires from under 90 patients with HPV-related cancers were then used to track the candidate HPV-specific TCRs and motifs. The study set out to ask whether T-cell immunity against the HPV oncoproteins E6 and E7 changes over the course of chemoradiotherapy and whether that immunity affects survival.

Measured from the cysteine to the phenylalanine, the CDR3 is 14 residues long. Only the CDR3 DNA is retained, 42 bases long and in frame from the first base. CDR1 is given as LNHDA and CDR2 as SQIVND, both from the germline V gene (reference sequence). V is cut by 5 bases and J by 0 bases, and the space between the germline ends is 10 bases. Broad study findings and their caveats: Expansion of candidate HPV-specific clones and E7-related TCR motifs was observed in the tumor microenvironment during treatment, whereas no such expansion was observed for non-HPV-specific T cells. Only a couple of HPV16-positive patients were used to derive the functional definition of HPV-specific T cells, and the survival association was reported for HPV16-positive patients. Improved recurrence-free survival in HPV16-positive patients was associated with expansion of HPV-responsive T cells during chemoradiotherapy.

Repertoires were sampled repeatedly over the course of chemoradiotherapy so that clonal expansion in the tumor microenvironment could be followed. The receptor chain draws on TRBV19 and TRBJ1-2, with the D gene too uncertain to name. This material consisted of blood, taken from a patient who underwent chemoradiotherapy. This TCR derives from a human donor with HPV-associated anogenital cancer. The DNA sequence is TGTGCCAGTAGTTACGGGATCACTAACTATGGCTACACCTTC. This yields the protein CASSYGITNYGYTF. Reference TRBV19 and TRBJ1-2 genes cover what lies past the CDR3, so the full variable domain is DGGITQSPKYLFRKEGQNVTLSCEQNLNHDAMYWYRQDPGQGLRLIYYSQIVNDFQKGDIAEGYSVSREKKESFPLTVTSAQKNPTAFYLCASSYGITNYGYTFGSGTRLTVV.